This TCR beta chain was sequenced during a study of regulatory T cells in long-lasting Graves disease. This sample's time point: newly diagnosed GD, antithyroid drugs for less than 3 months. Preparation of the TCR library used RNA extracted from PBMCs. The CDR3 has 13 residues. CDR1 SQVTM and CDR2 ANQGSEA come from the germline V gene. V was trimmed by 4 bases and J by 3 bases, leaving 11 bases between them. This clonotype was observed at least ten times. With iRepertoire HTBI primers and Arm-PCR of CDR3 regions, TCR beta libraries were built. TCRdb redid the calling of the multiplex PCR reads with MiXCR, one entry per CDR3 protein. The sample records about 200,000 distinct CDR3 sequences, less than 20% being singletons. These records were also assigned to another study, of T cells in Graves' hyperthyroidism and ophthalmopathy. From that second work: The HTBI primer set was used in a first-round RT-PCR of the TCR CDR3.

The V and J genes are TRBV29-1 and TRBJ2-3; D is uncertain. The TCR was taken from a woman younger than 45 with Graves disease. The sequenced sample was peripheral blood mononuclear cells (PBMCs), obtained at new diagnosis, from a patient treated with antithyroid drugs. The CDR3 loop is CSVGGRFTDTQYF. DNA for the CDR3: TGCAGCGTTGGCGGCAGGTTTACAGATACGCAGTATTTT.